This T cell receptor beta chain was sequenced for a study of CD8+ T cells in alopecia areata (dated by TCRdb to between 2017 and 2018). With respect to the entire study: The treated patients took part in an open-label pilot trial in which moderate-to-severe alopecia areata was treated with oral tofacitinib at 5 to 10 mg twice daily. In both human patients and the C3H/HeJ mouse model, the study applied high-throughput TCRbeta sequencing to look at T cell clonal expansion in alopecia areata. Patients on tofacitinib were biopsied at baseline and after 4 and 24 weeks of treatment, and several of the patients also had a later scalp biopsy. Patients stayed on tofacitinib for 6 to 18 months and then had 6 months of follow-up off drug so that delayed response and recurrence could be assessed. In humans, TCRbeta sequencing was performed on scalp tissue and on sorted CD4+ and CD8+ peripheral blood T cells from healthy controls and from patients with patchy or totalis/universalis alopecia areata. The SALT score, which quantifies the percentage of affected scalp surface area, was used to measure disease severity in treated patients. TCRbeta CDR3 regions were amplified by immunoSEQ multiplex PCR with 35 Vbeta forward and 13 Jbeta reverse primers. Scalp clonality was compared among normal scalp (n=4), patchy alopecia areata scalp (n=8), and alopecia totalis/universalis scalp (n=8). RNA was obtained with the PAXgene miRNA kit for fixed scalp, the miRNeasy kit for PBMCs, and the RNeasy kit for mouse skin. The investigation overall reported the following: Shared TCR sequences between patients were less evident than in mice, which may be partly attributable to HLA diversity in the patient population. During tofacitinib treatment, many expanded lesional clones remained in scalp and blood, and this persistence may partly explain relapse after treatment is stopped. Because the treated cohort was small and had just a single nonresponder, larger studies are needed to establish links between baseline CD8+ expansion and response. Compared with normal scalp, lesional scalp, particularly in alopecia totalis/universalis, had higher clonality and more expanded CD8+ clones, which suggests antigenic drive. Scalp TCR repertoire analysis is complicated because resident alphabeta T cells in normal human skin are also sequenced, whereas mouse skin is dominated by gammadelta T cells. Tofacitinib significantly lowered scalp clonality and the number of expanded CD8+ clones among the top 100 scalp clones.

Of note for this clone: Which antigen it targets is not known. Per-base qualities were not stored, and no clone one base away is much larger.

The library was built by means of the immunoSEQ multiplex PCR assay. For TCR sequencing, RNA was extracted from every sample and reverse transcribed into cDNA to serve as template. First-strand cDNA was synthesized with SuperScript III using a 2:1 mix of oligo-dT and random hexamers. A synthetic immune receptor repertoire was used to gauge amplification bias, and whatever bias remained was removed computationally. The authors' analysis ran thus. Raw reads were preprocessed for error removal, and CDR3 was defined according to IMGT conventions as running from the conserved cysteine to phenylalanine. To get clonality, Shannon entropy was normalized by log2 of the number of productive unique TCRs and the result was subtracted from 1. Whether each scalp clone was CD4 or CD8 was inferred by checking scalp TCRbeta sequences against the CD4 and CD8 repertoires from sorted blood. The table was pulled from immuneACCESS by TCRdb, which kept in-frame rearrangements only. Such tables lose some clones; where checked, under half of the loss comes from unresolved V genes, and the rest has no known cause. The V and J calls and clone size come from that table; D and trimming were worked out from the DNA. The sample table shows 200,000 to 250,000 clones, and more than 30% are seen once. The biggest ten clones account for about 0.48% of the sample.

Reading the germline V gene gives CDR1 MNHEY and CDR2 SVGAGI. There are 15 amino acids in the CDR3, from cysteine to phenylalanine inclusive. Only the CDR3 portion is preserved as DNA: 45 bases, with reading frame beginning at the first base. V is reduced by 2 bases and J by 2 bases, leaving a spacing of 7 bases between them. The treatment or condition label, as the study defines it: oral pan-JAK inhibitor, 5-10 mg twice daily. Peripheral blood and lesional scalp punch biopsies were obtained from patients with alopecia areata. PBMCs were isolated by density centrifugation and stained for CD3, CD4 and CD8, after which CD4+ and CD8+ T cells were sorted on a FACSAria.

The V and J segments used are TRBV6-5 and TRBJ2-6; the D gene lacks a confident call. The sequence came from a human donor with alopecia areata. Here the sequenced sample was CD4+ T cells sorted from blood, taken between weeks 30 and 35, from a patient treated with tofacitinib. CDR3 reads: CASSYRSPGANVLTF. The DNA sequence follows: TGTGCCAGCAGTTACCGATCCCCTGGGGCCAACGTCCTGACTTTC.